This T cell receptor beta chain was identified in a study of blood T cell repertoires in COVID-19. Whole-study context: Collection of acute and convalescent COVID-19 samples took place in the United States, Italy and Spain. The analysed material was cDNA or gDNA that came from T cells, B-cell-depleted T cells, or PBMCs.

CDR3 length: 13 amino acids. In germline, CDR1 is LNHDA, CDR2 SQIVND (reference sequence). V lost 5 bases to trimming and J lost 5 bases, with 12 bases between them. This clone was recorded only once. Per the original methods: Reference gene primer amplification gave estimated nucleated cell counts. Here immunoSEQ multiplex PCR was the method, and the copy in TCRdb shows in-frame clones only, minus some. The DNA gave D and trimming, while V, J and clone size come from that table. This table holds 85,000 to 90,000 clones, approximately 89% found once. V usage is TRBV19 and J usage is TRBJ1-1, with a tentative D call TRBD1 (5 bases). The sequence was obtained from a woman of 80 years or more with active COVID-19. Sequencing used peripheral blood. The CDR3 region has the DNA TGTGCCAGTAGTCACCGCAGGGTTACTGAAGCTTTCTTT. The encoded protein is CASSHRRVTEAFF.